The 32 T cell receptor beta chains in this list originate from one sample, sequenced in a study of siplizumab effects on memory and regulatory T cells. Repertoires were generated with immunoSEQ multiplex PCR, while TCRdb's copy carries only in-frame clones and drops some. In the table there are about 72,000 clones, about 89% of which are singletons. The specimen was CD8+ T cells sorted from blood. These receptors all come from a human donor in good health.

This clone is a singleton in its sample. The chain uses TRBV9 and TRBJ2-7; TRBD2 matches at 11 bases. V was pared by 4 bases and J by 4 bases, with 16 bases of the junction left unmatched. The CDR3 has 18 amino acids. Germline V gives CDR1 SGDLS, CDR2 YYNGEE. The CDR3 protein is CASSSSQLAGGGRYEQYF. The DNA for the CDR3 is TGTGCCAGCAGCTCTAGTCAGCTAGCGGGGGGAGGGAGGTACGAGCAGTACTTC.

The rearrangement joins TRBV4-1 to TRBJ2-7; 7 bases map to TRBD1. V lost 5 bases, J lost 1 base, and 8 bases stayed unmatched. Germline lookup yields CDR1 MGHRA and CDR2 YSYEKL. This CDR3 is 15 amino acids long. The CDR3 region is CASSALTGLSYEQYF. CDR3 nucleotides: TGCGCCAGCAGCGCACTGACAGGGTTATCCTACGAGCAGTACTTC.

The J gene is TRBJ1-5, the V gene TRBV29-1; D unresolved. CDR3 length: 14 residues. Trimming took 0 bases from V and 3 from J, leaving 9 bases between them. Per the germline V gene, CDR1 is SQVTM and CDR2 is ANQGSEA. CDR3 sequence: CSVEDLDPNQPQHF. The CDR3 DNA reads as TGCAGCGTTGAAGATCTTGATCCCAATCAGCCCCAGCATTTT.

In DNA form, the CDR3 reads TGTGCCAGCAGCCAAGATCCCGTTACTAGCTCCCTCGGGGAGCTGTTTTTT. Amino acids: CASSQDPVTSSLGELFF. This chain uses TRBV4-2 with TRBJ2-2, with D tentatively TRBD2 (6 bases). Germline V gene sequence: CDR1 LGHNA, CDR2 YNFKEQ. The CDR3 covers 17 residues. V shed 0 bases and J shed 7 bases, with 18 bases lying between them.

The chain carries TRBV7-9 and TRBJ2-5; D not certain. Germline CDR1 SEHNR, CDR2 FQNEAQ (reference sequence). The CDR3 runs to 14 residues. Trimming removed 3 bases from V and 0 bases from J, with 8 bases in between. The chain's CDR3 is CASSFVTDQETQYF. The CDR3 bases are TGTGCCAGCAGCTTTGTGACCGACCAAGAGACCCAGTACTTC.

The gene calls are TRBV18 and TRBJ2-7; 7 positions match TRBD1. CDR1 and CDR2 (germline): KGHSH, LQKENI. CDR3 size: 14 residues. V shed 3 bases, J shed 6 bases, and the junction held 8 bases outside the gene matches. CDR3 loop: CASSPTTGVSEQYF. The CDR3 bases are TGTGCCAGCTCACCGACTACAGGGGTATCCGAGCAGTACTTC.

The chain joins TRBV18 to TRBJ2-1; 14 positions agree with TRBD2. This CDR3 is built from 18 residues. Germline values: CDR1 KGHSH, CDR2 LQKENI. The ends lost 5 bases at V and 2 bases at J; junction bases unmatched: 8. Written as DNA, the CDR3 is TGTGCCAGCTCAAGGGGACTAGCGGGGGCCTTTCCCTACAATGAGCAGTTCTTC. This codes for CASSRGLAGAFPYNEQFF.

This clone appeared once. The J gene is TRBJ2-1, the V gene TRBV29-1, with 7 bases matching TRBD2. The CDR3 covers 16 residues. Germline loops: CDR1 SQVTM, CDR2 ANQGSEA. Trimming removed 3 bases from V and 4 bases from J; junction bases left unmatched: 12. In nucleotides, the CDR3 is TGCAGCGTTGAGGCGGGCCGGCGGGGGTCTTACAATGAGCAGTTCTTC. Residues: CSVEAGRRGSYNEQFF.

This sequence joins TRBV21-1 and TRBJ1-5; TRBD1, as called in the table, went unchecked against the DNA. TRBV21-1 is an annotated pseudogene. The CDR3 totals 18 residues. The CDR3 DNA reads as TGTGCCAGCAGCAAATTCTGGGGCTTCTCGTGCGGCAATCAGCCCCAGCATTTT. It specifies CASSKFWGFSCGNQPQHF.

V is TRBV5-1 and J is TRBJ2-7, with a tentative D call TRBD2 (6 bases). The CDR3 runs to 16 residues. The V end was cut by 2 bases, the J end by 6 bases, with 21 bases between. Germline values: CDR1 SGHRS, CDR2 YFSETQ. CDR3 in amino acids: CASSFSVGGARSEQYF. CDR3 bases: TGCGCCAGCAGCTTTTCGGTCGGCGGGGCGAGGAGCGAGCAGTACTTC.

The chain recombines TRBV19 with TRBJ1-5; possible D gene TRBD1, 6 bases. Germline V gives CDR1 LNHDA, CDR2 SQIVND (reference sequence). The V gene lost 6 bases and the J gene lost 1 base, with 13 bases spanning the gap. This CDR3 spans 15 amino acids. The CDR3 coding sequence is TGTGCCAGTAGGATGGGGGCGCGGAGCAATCAGCCCCAGCATTTT. Its protein is CASRMGARSNQPQHF.

J is TRBJ2-7 and V is TRBV27, with 7 positions matching TRBD1. The J segment lost 2 bases and the V segment lost 6 bases, leaving 7 bases of the junction unmatched. The CDR3 contains 14 residues. CDR1 is MNHEY, CDR2 SMNVEV, per germline (reference sequence). Written as DNA, the CDR3 is TGTGCCAGCAGCCACAGGGGCCCGACCTACGAGCAGTACTTC. This translates into CASSHRGPTYEQYF.

V and J are TRBV27 and TRBJ2-1, with 11 bases that match TRBD2. The CDR3 is 15 amino acids. CDR1 and CDR2 from the germline V gene are MNHEY and SMNVEV (reference sequence). V lost 0 bases to trimming and J lost 9 bases; unmatched junction nucleotides: 4. The CDR3 reads CASSLSYSGGGEQFF. The CDR3 nucleotides read TGTGCCAGCAGTTTATCGTATAGCGGGGGGGGTGAGCAGTTCTTC.

The rearrangement links TRBV7-2 to TRBJ2-1; 11 bases are a match to TRBD2. V lost 6 bases, J lost 2 bases, and 3 bases stayed unmatched. CDR3 length: 15 residues. The germline V gene has CDR1 SGHTA and CDR2 FQGNSA. DNA for the CDR3: TGTGCCAGCAGAATACTAGCGGGGGCCTACAATGAGCAGTTCTTC. The encoded protein is CASRILAGAYNEQFF.

The rearrangement links TRBV7-8 to TRBJ2-1; D gene unclear. CDR3 length: 14 residues. The V gene's germline CDR1 is SGHVS and CDR2 FQNEAQ. The germline V and J ends were trimmed by 5 bases and 6 bases, with 14 bases remaining between them. In DNA, the CDR3 is TGTGCCAGCAGCCCAGCCCCGGTCGGCAATGAGCAGTTCTTC. Translated, it gives CASSPAPVGNEQFF. Combining the CDR3 with reference TRBV7-8 and TRBJ2-1 gives the whole variable domain GAGVSQSPRYKVAKRGQDVALRCDPISGHVSLFWYQQALGQGPEFLTYFQNEAQLDKSGLPSDRFFAERPEGSVSTLKIQRTQQEDSAVYLCASSPAPVGNEQFFGPGTRLTVL.

The V call is TRBV27, the J call TRBJ2-2; no reliable D call. This CDR3 contains 15 residues. Germline assignment: CDR1 MNHEY and CDR2 SMNVEV (reference sequence). V gave up 3 bases and J gave up 0 bases, with 8 bases separating them. The CDR3, as DNA: TGTGCCAGCAGTTTTCTAGGGTCGAACACCGGGGAGCTGTTTTTT. It yields the protein CASSFLGSNTGELFF.

The gene calls are TRBV2 and TRBJ2-7, with 10 bases fitting TRBD2. V shed 5 bases, J shed 2 bases, and the junction held 6 bases outside the gene matches. CDR1 and CDR2 from the germline V gene are SNHLY and FYNNEI. This CDR3 has 15 amino acids. In DNA form, the CDR3 reads TGTGCCAGCAGTTCCACTAGCGGGAACCCCTACGAGCAGTACTTC. It yields the protein CASSSTSGNPYEQYF.

A single count supports this clone. The gene calls are TRBV27 and TRBJ2-5; 8 nucleotides line up with TRBD1. Germline V gene lookup returns CDR1 MNHEY and CDR2 SMNVEV (reference sequence). This CDR3 region has 14 residues. V trimming: 6 bases; J trimming: 0 bases; junction bases outside the gene matches: 3. This CDR3 reads CASRTGAYQETQYF. The DNA for the CDR3 is TGTGCCAGCAGGACAGGGGCGTACCAAGAGACCCAGTACTTC.

The rearrangement joins TRBV29-1 to TRBJ2-7; TRBD2 is a possible D gene (5 bases). The germline gives CDR1 SQVTM, CDR2 ANQGSEA. The CDR3 loop spans 13 amino acids. Between the trimmed V and J ends, which lost 2 bases and 0 bases, there was a span of 8 bases. CDR3 residues: CSVESGSSYEQYF. For the CDR3, the DNA is TGCAGCGTTGAAAGTGGGAGCTCCTACGAGCAGTACTTC.

This chain uses TRBV6-1 with TRBJ2-7; tentatively, D is TRBD1 or TRBD2 (6 bases each). Trimming took off 2 bases at V and 3 bases at J, with 14 bases between the two ends. The length of the CDR3 is 15 residues. Germline CDR1 is MNHNS and CDR2 is SASEGT. The CDR3 loop reads CASSEKEGGGYEQYF. CDR3 sequence (DNA): TGTGCCAGCAGTGAAAAGGAGGGGGGCGGCTACGAGCAGTACTTC.

The chain has TRBV4-1 and TRBJ2-1; 14 positions agree with TRBD2. CDR1 and CDR2 from the germline V gene are MGHRA and YSYEKL. The length of the CDR3 is 16 residues. Losses at the gene ends were 4 bases for V and 6 bases for J; bases not matched to a gene: 5. CDR3 amino acids: CASSRPGLAGVNEQFF. In DNA, the CDR3 is TGCGCCAGCAGCCGCCCGGGACTAGCGGGAGTCAATGAGCAGTTCTTC.

The rearrangement joins TRBV7-9 to TRBJ2-3, with D tentatively TRBD1 or TRBD2 (5 bases each). The CDR3 sequence is 15 residues long. The V end was cut by 1 base, the J end by 0 bases, with 8 bases between. Per germline, CDR1 SEHNR and CDR2 FQNEAQ (reference sequence). The CDR3 reads CASSLGGLSTDTQYF. The CDR3 DNA sequence: TGTGCCAGCAGCTTAGGGGGGTTGAGCACAGATACGCAGTATTTT. The entire variable domain, with the rest obtained from reference TRBV7-9 and TRBJ2-3, is as follows: DTGVSQNPRHKITKRGQNVTFRCDPISEHNRLYWYRQTLGQGPEFLTYFQNEAQLEKSRLLSDRFSAERPKGSFSTLEIQRTEQGDSAMYLCASSLGGLSTDTQYFGPGTRLTVL.

This chain uses TRBV4-2 with TRBJ2-7; 7 bases align to TRBD1. V was clipped by 0 bases and J by 3 bases; unmatched bases: 2. The CDR3 sequence is 14 residues long. Germline CDR1 reads LGHNA; CDR2 reads YNFKEQ. The chain's CDR3 is CASSQDRGSYEQYF. CDR3 sequence (DNA): TGTGCCAGCAGCCAAGACAGGGGGAGCTACGAGCAGTACTTC.

The chain carries TRBV27 and TRBJ2-7; 14 bases fit TRBD2. This CDR3 region has 15 residues. The V gene's germline CDR1 is MNHEY and CDR2 SMNVEV (reference sequence). J lost 9 bases, V lost 6 bases, and 10 bases had no gene match. The CDR3 DNA sequence: TGTGCCAGCAGCCAGACTAGCGGGGGGGGCTATGGGCAGTACTTC. Translating it yields CASSQTSGGGYGQYF.

The chain has TRBV9 and TRBJ2-5, with 9 bases that match TRBD1. The last part of the DNA fits TRBJ2-7 better; the J call may be wrong. Per the germline V gene, CDR1 is SGDLS and CDR2 is YYNGEE. The CDR3 covers 16 residues. The CDR3 here is CASSEGYGTGFNEQYF. CDR3 DNA: TGTGCCAGCAGCGAGGGGTATGGGACAGGGTTTAACGAGCAGTACTTC.

CDR3 loop: CASSPLGTEAFF. The CDR3 coding sequence is TGTGCCAGCTCCCCCTTGGGCACTGAAGCTTTCTTT. The genes are TRBV9 and TRBJ1-1; D gene ambiguous. The CDR3 length is 12 residues. Per the germline V gene, CDR1 is SGDLS and CDR2 is YYNGEE. Trimming removed 7 bases from V and 4 bases from J, with 11 bases in between.

The chain links TRBV6-6 to TRBJ2-5; 8 bases align to TRBD1. Germline values: CDR1 MNHNY, CDR2 SVGAGI (reference sequence). Unmatched junction bases numbered 7, after V lost 6 bases and J lost 4 bases. CDR3 length: 14 residues. CDR3: CASSLSGGRETQYF. The CDR3 nucleotides read TGTGCCAGCAGCCTCTCAGGGGGCAGAGAGACCCAGTACTTC.

The chain joins TRBV5-1 to TRBJ1-1, with 7 bases aligning to TRBD1. This CDR3 is 17 amino acids long. Trimming removed 3 bases from V and 5 bases from J; junction bases left unmatched: 16. Germline loops: CDR1 SGHRS, CDR2 YFSETQ. In DNA, the CDR3 is TGCGCCAGCAGCTCTAACGGACAGGAGAGGATCGGGACTGAAGCTTTCTTT. Its translation: CASSSNGQERIGTEAFF. Based on the CDR3 plus reference TRBV5-1 and TRBJ1-1, the full variable domain is KAGVTQTPRYLIKTRGQQVTLSCSPISGHRSVSWYQQTPGQGLQFLFEYFSETQRNKGNFPGRFSGRQFSNSRSEMNVSTLELGDSALYLCASSSNGQERIGTEAFFGQGTRLTVV.

This rearrangement joins TRBV21-1 to TRBJ1-1; the table gives TRBD1 as D, unverified against the DNA. TRBV21-1 is designated a pseudogene. There are 13 residues in the CDR3. The CDR3 region has the DNA TGTGCCAGCAGCGTACAGGGTCGGCCTGAAGCTTTCTTT. It specifies CASSVQGRPEAFF.

The chain links TRBV19 to TRBJ2-7, with D maybe TRBD2 (5 bases). The CDR3 covers 12 residues. The germline V gene has CDR1 LNHDA and CDR2 SQIVND (reference sequence). V was cut by 3 bases and J by 2 bases, with 5 bases left in between. CDR3 sequence reads: CASSIGAYEQYF. In DNA, the CDR3 is TGTGCCAGTAGTATCGGGGCCTACGAGCAGTACTTC.

This clone was seen a single time. CDR3 nucleotide sequence: TGTGCCAGCAGCGTAAAAGAGCGGGCACACACCGGGGAGCTGTTTTTT. Amino acid sequence: CASSVKERAHTGELFF. This chain links TRBV9 with TRBJ2-2, with D perhaps TRBD2 (6 bases). The germline V and J ends were trimmed by 1 base and 3 bases, with 13 bases remaining between them. This CDR3 has 16 amino acids. The germline V gene encodes CDR1 SGDLS and CDR2 YYNGEE.

The chain employs TRBV27 and TRBJ1-1, with D unresolved. Germline V gene lookup returns CDR1 MNHEY and CDR2 SMNVEV (reference sequence). The CDR3 runs 15 residues. With 1 base removed from V and 4 bases from J, the gap between germline ends came to 13 bases. Here the CDR3 reads CASSLFGRTATEAFF. As DNA, the CDR3 is TGTGCCAGCAGTTTATTTGGCAGGACGGCCACTGAAGCTTTCTTT.